The present TCR beta chain was sequenced within a study of cytomegalovirus exposure and HLA in healthy donors. The CDR3 contains 14 residues. Germline lookup yields CDR1 SGHTA and CDR2 FQGNSA. The V end was cut by 8 bases, the J end by 4 bases, with 17 bases between. The PCR ran on 60 Vbeta and 13 Jbeta primers. The data were produced by immunoSEQ multiplex PCR, yet TCRdb's version contains in-frame clones alone and is incomplete. This table has over 85,000 clones, 76% appearing once. The chain is built from TRBV7-2 and TRBJ1-1; no firm D call. Sequencing was carried out using PBMCs. The receptor was derived from a man aged 30 to 39 in good health and CMV-seropositive. CDR3 sequence (DNA): TGTGCCAGCCTTACGAGGAAGAGGAGCACTGAAGCTTTCTTT. This gives the protein CASLTRKRSTEAFF.